What follows describes a single T cell receptor (beta chain). Its antigen remains unknown. Trimming took off 4 bases at V and 4 bases at J, with 15 bases between the two ends. Germline V gene lookup returns CDR1 KGHDR and CDR2 SFDVKD. The CDR3 has 15 residues. This specimen belongs to a study of T cells after yellow fever vaccination. Study-wide points: Although most clonotypes did not, a small share appeared in both CD4 and CD8 compartments.

TCRdb redid the calling of the 5' RACE reads with MiXCR, one entry per CDR3 protein. The data show approximately 300,000 distinct CDR3 sequences, about 6.9% seen once. The chain recombines TRBV24-1 with TRBJ1-2; possible D gene TRBD1, 5 bases. This receptor was taken from a man aged 18 to 29 who received the YFV17D yellow fever vaccine. The sample consisted of PBMCs, taken roughly seven weeks after the first yellow fever vaccination. The CDR3: CATSDPTEGFYGYTF. The CDR3 DNA follows: TGTGCCACCAGTGACCCCACCGAGGGGTTCTATGGCTACACCTTC.